The present T cell receptor (beta chain) was sequenced within a study of T cells in Graves' hyperthyroidism and ophthalmopathy. Notes on the study in general: Progression to ophthalmopathy was predicted a median of about 6.6 months early.

With respect to this clonotype: Its specificity is unknown.

Uncontrolled infection, other autoimmune disease, pregnancy or lactation excluded patients. Thyroid ultrasound and orbital computed tomography, with clinical symptoms and serum thyroxine and TRAb, informed diagnoses. RNA transcripts yielded amplified TCR beta CDR3 regions. The HTBI set primed first-round TCR CDR3 RT-PCR. One entry per CDR3 protein results from TCRdb running MiXCR on the multiplex PCR reads. The sample lists 660,000 or so distinct CDR3 sequences, less than 45% occurring once. There are 15 residues in the CDR3. J was trimmed by 7 bases and V by 5 bases; bases with no gene match: 9. CDR1 and CDR2 (germline): SGHVS, FQNEAQ.

The source of this sequence is an adult man with Graves' disease, either hyperthyroidism or ophthalmopathy (not recorded which). The rearrangement joins TRBV7-8 to TRBJ2-7; TRBD2 matches 12 bases. Input material: peripheral blood or thyroid tissue (not recorded which). This CDR3 is CASSHLAGGPQEQYF. The CDR3 bases are TGTGCCAGCAGCCATCTAGCGGGAGGGCCACAAGAGCAGTACTTC.